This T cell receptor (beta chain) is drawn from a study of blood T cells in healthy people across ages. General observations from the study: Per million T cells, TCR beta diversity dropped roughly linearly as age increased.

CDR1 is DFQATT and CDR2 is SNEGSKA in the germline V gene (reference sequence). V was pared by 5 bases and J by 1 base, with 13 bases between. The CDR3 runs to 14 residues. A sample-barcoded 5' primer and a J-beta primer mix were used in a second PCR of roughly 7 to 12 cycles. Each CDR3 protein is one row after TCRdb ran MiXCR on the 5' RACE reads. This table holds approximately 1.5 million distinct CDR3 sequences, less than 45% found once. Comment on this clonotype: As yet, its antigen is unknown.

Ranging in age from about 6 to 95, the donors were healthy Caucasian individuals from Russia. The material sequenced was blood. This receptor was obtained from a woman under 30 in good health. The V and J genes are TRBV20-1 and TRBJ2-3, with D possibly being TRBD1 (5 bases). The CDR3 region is CSAYDSLGTDTQYF. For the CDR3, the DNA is TGCAGTGCTTACGACAGTCTCGGCACAGATACGCAGTATTTT.